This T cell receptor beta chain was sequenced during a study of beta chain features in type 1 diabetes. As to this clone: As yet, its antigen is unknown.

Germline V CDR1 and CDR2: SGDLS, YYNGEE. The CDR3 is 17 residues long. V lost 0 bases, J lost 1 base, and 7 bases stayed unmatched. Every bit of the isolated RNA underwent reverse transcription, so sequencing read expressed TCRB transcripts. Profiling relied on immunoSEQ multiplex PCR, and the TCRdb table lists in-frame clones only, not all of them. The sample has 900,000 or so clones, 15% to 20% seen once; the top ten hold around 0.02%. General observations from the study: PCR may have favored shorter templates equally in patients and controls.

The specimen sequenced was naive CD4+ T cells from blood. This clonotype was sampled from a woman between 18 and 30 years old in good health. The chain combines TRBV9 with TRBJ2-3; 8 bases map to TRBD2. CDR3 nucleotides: TGTGCCAGCAGCGTAGCACCGAGCGGGAGTGGCACAGATACGCAGTATTTT. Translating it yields CASSVAPSGSGTDTQYF.